This passage covers 10 T cell receptor beta chains from one sample sequenced in a study of blood T cell repertoires in COVID-19. The table came from immunoSEQ multiplex PCR; TCRdb's copy has only in-frame clones and leaves some out. The sample has about 220,000 clones; 75% to 90% are singletons. Sequencing was performed on PBMCs or T cells enriched from blood (not recorded which). The receptors derive from a woman aged 40 to 50 with acute COVID-19.

In this sample, this clone turned up a few times. The V call is TRBV4-1, the J call TRBJ1-4; perhaps TRBD1 as D (5 bases). Trimming removed 0 bases from V and 7 bases from J, with 12 bases in between. The CDR3 totals 15 residues. Germline CDR1 is MGHRA and CDR2 is YSYEKL. This chain's CDR3 is CASSQDIREGEKLFF. CDR3 DNA: TGCGCCAGCAGCCAAGACATCAGGGAGGGTGAAAAACTGTTTTTT.

The rearrangement joins TRBV19 to TRBJ2-7, with 10 bases matching TRBD1. V was pared by 6 bases and J by 6 bases, with 11 bases of the junction left unmatched. CDR1 is LNHDA, CDR2 SQIVND, per germline (reference sequence). The CDR3 covers 15 residues. CDR3 protein: CASRPGTGDIGEQYF. The CDR3 DNA sequence: TGTGCCAGTAGACCCGGGACAGGGGATATTGGCGAGCAGTACTTC. Using reference TRBV19 and TRBJ2-7 for the parts outside the CDR3, the full variable domain is DGGITQSPKYLFRKEGQNVTLSCEQNLNHDAMYWYRQDPGQGLRLIYYSQIVNDFQKGDIAEGYSVSREKKESFPLTVTSAQKNPTAFYLCASRPGTGDIGEQYFGPGTRLTVT.

The rearrangement links TRBV7-3 to TRBJ1-1; D is unclear. This CDR3 spans 13 amino acids. CDR1 is SGHTA and CDR2 is FQGTGA in the germline V gene. Trimming left V 8 bases short and J 0 bases short, with 10 bases between. CDR3 residues: CASQVAVNTEAFF. The DNA for the CDR3 is TGTGCCAGCCAGGTGGCTGTGAACACTGAAGCTTTCTTT.

This clone has only a few counts. The chain recombines TRBV11-2 with TRBJ1-2, with D possibly matching TRBD1 (6 bases). The ends were cut back, 1 base at V and 4 bases at J, with 7 bases in the middle. Germline V CDR1 and CDR2: SGHAT, FQNNGV. The CDR3 covers 13 residues. The CDR3 DNA follows: TGTGCCAGCAGCTTAGGACAGGTCTATGGCTACACCTTC. Translation: CASSLGQVYGYTF.

This clone appeared a single time. V and J are TRBV6-2 or TRBV6-3 and TRBJ1-1, with a weak D call TRBD1 (5 bases). Trimming pared 0 bases from V and 2 bases from J, leaving 10 bases between. The CDR3 runs to 15 residues. Germline loops: CDR1 MNHEY, CDR2 SVGEGT. CDR3 DNA sequence: TGTGCCAGCAGTTACTCGAGGGGACTTAACACTGAAGCTTTCTTT. Amino acids: CASSYSRGLNTEAFF.

This chain uses TRBV12-5 with TRBJ1-2; TRBD1 matches 11 bases. Germline V gene lookup returns CDR1 LGHNT and CDR2 FRNRAP. The CDR3 has 15 residues. V was clipped by 3 bases and J by 8 bases; unmatched bases: 8. The CDR3 spells CASGFGQGASEGYTF. CDR3 nucleotides: TGTGCTAGTGGTTTTGGACAGGGGGCTTCAGAAGGCTACACCTTC.

The CDR3 DNA follows: TGTGCCAGCAGCCAAGCTACCGGGACTAGGCGCTACGAGCAGTACTTC. Protein product: CASSQATGTRRYEQYF. The chain links TRBV3-1 (or the pseudogene TRBV3-2) to TRBJ2-7, with 8 nucleotides matching TRBD2. The CDR3 is made up of 16 amino acids. Unmatched junction bases numbered 8, after V lost 1 base and J lost 3 bases. The germline V gene has CDR1 LGHDT and CDR2 YNNKEL (reference sequence).

The chain joins TRBV6-5 to TRBJ1-2; D gene unclear. The germline V gene encodes CDR1 MNHEY and CDR2 SVGAGI. Trimming removed 6 bases from V and 6 bases from J, with 14 bases in between. This CDR3 has 13 residues. In nucleotides, the CDR3 is TGTGCCAGCAGCCCCGTTAGGGAGGATGGCTACACCTTC. This encodes CASSPVREDGYTF.

The genes are TRBV19 and TRBJ1-1; 8 nucleotides align to TRBD1. The length of the CDR3 is 14 residues. The germline CDR1 and CDR2 sequences are LNHDA and SQIVND (reference sequence). V gave up 5 bases and J gave up 2 bases; unmatched junction bases: 4. CDR3 protein: CASSPDRANTEAFF. CDR3 in DNA: TGTGCCAGTAGTCCGGACAGGGCCAACACTGAAGCTTTCTTT.

This clone was observed once. This sequence joins TRBV7-3 and TRBJ1-3; possible D gene TRBD1, 6 bases. V was pared by 5 bases and J by 0 bases, with 20 bases between. The CDR3 extends over 18 amino acids. CDR1 is SGHTA and CDR2 is FQGTGA in the germline V gene. The CDR3 coding sequence is TGTGCCAGCAGCCCCCGGGGAGACAGGAAAAACTCTGGAAACACCATATATTTT. Its protein product is CASSPRGDRKNSGNTIYF.